This entry is about one T cell receptor beta chain. This record belongs to a study of T cell changes during pregnancy in multiple sclerosis. The V end was cut by 4 bases, the J end by 0 bases, with 13 bases between. Germline V lookup: CDR1 GTSNPN, CDR2 SVGIG (reference sequence). This CDR3 has 15 residues. The assay was immunoSEQ multiplex PCR, and TCRdb's table has in-frame clones only and misses some. The sample has 12,000 or so clones; around 84% are singletons. This sample comprised CD8+ T cells from peripheral blood mononuclear cells, obtained after pregnancy. The sequence was collected from a female donor in good health, enrolled as a control in a pregnancy study. The gene calls are TRBV30 and TRBJ2-1; weak D call: TRBD2 (5 bases). The CDR3 DNA is TGTGCCTGGAATGGAGAGGGATACTCCTACAATGAGCAGTTCTTC. Translating it yields CAWNGEGYSYNEQFF. The full variable domain, rest sourced from reference TRBV30 and TRBJ2-1, is SQTIHQWPATLVQPVGSPLSLECTVEGTSNPNLYWYRQAAGRGLQLLFYSVGIGQISSEVPQNLSASRPQDRQFILSSKKLLLSDSGFYLCAWNGEGYSYNEQFFGPGTRLTVL.